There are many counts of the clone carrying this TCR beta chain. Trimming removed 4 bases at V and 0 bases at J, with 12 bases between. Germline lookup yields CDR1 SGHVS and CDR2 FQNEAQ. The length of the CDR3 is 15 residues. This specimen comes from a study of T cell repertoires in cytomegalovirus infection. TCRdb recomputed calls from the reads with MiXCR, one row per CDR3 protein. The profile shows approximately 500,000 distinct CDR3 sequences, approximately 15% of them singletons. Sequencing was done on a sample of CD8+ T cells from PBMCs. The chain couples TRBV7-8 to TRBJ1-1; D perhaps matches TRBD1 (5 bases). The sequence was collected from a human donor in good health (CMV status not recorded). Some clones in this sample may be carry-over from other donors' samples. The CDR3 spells CASSSLEGVNTEAFF. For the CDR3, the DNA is TGTGCCAGCAGCTCCCTAGAAGGGGTGAACACTGAAGCTTTCTTT.